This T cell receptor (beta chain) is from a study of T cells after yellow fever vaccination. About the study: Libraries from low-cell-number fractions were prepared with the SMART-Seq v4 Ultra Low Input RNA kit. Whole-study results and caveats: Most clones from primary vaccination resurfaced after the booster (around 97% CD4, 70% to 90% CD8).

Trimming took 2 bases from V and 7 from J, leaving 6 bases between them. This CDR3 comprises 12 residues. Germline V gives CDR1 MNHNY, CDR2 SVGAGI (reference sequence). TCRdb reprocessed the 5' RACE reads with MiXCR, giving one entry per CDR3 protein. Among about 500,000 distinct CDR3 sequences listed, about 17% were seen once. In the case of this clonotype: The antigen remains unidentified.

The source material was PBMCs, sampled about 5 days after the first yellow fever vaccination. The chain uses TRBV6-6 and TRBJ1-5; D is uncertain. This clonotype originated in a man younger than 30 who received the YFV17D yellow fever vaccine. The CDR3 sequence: CASSYPPQPQHF. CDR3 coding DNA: TGTGCCAGCAGTTACCCCCCCCAGCCCCAGCATTTT.